Listed below are T cell receptor beta chains from one sample, sequenced in a study of T cells in Graves' hyperthyroidism and ophthalmopathy. TCRdb reprocessed the multiplex PCR reads via MiXCR and lists one record per CDR3 protein. Here the sample spans some 380,000 distinct CDR3 sequences, less than 15% being singletons. The sequencing input was blood. Receptors were obtained from a man aged 25-45 years with Graves' hyperthyroidism that later progressed to Graves' ophthalmopathy. Both conserved end residues are part of each CDR3. D genes are given only for firm matches. Size is stated for part of the rows, as once, few or many counts, or as a class when the clone is expanded.

cdr3_length	j_call	clone_size	d_call	v_call	cdr3_aa	cdr3_nt
13	TRBJ2-7	many	TRBD2	TRBV7-8	CASSPGLAGEQYF	TGTGCCAGCAGCCCAGGACTAGCGGGTGAGCAGTACTTC
15	TRBJ2-3	-	TRBD2	TRBV3-1	CASSQTSGGSDTQYF	TGTGCCAGCAGCCAAACTAGCGGGGGATCAGATACGCAGTATTTT
17	TRBJ2-6	many	-	TRBV11-2	CASSLDLWWRGANVLTF	TGTGCCAGCAGCTTAGATCTGTGGTGGCGTGGGGCCAACGTCCTGACTTTC
16	TRBJ2-3	many	TRBD1	TRBV7-9	CASNSFRDRDPDTQYF	TGTGCCAGCAACTCATTCCGGGACAGGGACCCAGATACGCAGTATTTT
14	TRBJ1-4	many	TRBD1	TRBV6-1	CASSEQGAREKLFF	TGTGCCAGCAGTGAACAGGGGGCGAGGGAAAAACTGTTTTTT
15	TRBJ2-3	-	-	TRBV19	CASSIGGRRIDTQYF	TGTGCCAGTAGTATAGGTGGGCGCAGGATAGATACGCAGTATTTT
14	TRBJ1-5	few	TRBD1	TRBV6-4	CATLGTGSNQPQHF	TGTGCCACCTTAGGGACAGGAAGCAATCAGCCCCAGCATTTT
15	TRBJ2-7	-	-	TRBV4-2	CASSREHTTAYEQYF	TGTGCCAGCAGCCGGGAGCATACTACCGCCTACGAGCAGTACTTC
13	TRBJ1-6	many	-	TRBV2	CASNNDGNSPLHF	TGTGCCAGCAATAACGACGGTAATTCACCCCTCCACTTT
18	TRBJ2-3	-	TRBD2	TRBV5-1	CASIPGLAGGLGTDTQYF	TGCGCCAGCATCCCGGGACTAGCGGGGGGGCTAGGTACAGATACGCAGTATTTT
15	TRBJ1-4	many	-	TRBV28	CASSSPDRNNEKLFF	TGTGCCAGCAGTTCTCCCGACAGGAATAATGAAAAACTGTTTTTT
11	TRBJ2-3	few	-	TRBV30	CAWSRGDTQYF	TGTGCCTGGAGTAGGGGTGATACGCAGTATTTT
14	TRBJ1-5	few	TRBD1	TRBV20-1	CSAVTGTGNQPQQF	TGCAGTGCTGTAACCGGGACAGGGAACCAGCCCCAGCAGTTT
18	TRBJ1-1	many	-	TRBV28	CASSLLAMNREGNTEAFF	TGTGCCAGCAGTTTACTAGCAATGAACCGGGAGGGGAACACTGAAGCTTTCTTT
15	TRBJ2-7	-	-	TRBV13	CASLSVGAGTYEQYF	TGTGCCAGCCTAAGTGTGGGGGCAGGAACCTACGAGCAGTACTTC
15	TRBJ2-3	few	-	TRBV30	CACQPGSLFVNTQYF	TGTGCCTGCCAACCCGGCAGTCTCTTCGTGAATACGCAGTATTTT
13	TRBJ1-1	many	-	TRBV19	CASSITGITEAFF	TGTGCCAGTAGTATTACAGGGATTACTGAAGCTTTCTTT
13	TRBJ2-3	many	-	TRBV7-2	CASSLGHTDTQYF	TGTGCCAGCAGCTTAGGCCACACAGATACGCAGTATTTT
19	TRBJ1-4	-	TRBD1	TRBV7-8	CASSLAGTEVFATNEKLFF	TGTGCCAGCAGCTTAGCGGGGACAGAAGTATTTGCAACTAATGAAAAACTGTTTTTT
14	TRBJ1-4	few	TRBD1	TRBV7-9	CASRAGTVNEKLFF	TGTGCCAGCAGAGCCGGGACAGTTAATGAAAAACTGTTTTTT
15	TRBJ2-5	many	TRBD1	TRBV10-3	CATSEYRDSQETQYF	TGTGCCACCAGCGAGTACCGGGACAGCCAAGAGACCCAGTACTTC
13	TRBJ2-7	-	-	TRBV15	CATSTGRADEQYF	TGTGCCACCAGCACTGGTCGGGCTGACGAGCAGTACTTC
15	TRBJ1-3	few	TRBD1	TRBV7-9	CASSAGQGAENTIYF	TGTGCCAGCAGCGCAGGACAGGGGGCAGAAAACACCATATATTTT
15	TRBJ1-6	few	-	TRBV6-5	CASSNPTGLGSPLHF	TGTGCCAGCAGTAACCCGACAGGCCTAGGATCACCCCTCCACTTT
12	TRBJ1-2	many	TRBD1	TRBV20-1	CSATGQDLGYTF	TGCAGTGCAACGGGACAGGACCTTGGCTACACCTTC
13	TRBJ1-4	many	-	TRBV28	CASSLVGMEKLFF	TGTGCCAGCAGTTTGGTGGGGATGGAAAAACTGTTTTTT
15	TRBJ2-7	-	TRBD1	TRBV7-9	CASGTYGTDPYEQYF	TGTGCCAGCGGAACCTACGGGACAGACCCCTACGAGCAGTACTTC
14	TRBJ2-1	many	-	TRBV12-5	CASGLEGAYNEQFF	TGTGCTAGTGGACTTGAGGGGGCCTACAATGAGCAGTTCTTC
16	TRBJ2-3	many	-	TRBV6-1	CASSEWVRSLTDTQYF	TGTGCCAGCAGTGAATGGGTCAGGAGTCTCACAGATACGCAGTATTTT
16	TRBJ2-1	few	-	TRBV4-1	CASSPNPRASRGEQFF	TGCGCCAGCAGCCCGAACCCTAGAGCTAGCCGGGGTGAGCAGTTCTTC
15	TRBJ2-7	many	TRBD1	TRBV27	CASSLSGGLSYEQYF	TGTGCCAGCAGTTTGTCAGGGGGCCTCTCCTACGAGCAGTACTTC
13	TRBJ2-2	many	-	TRBV2	CASGAANTGELFF	TGTGCCAGCGGGGCGGCGAACACCGGGGAGCTGTTTTTT
12	TRBJ1-6	many	-	TRBV2	CASSDSGSPLHF	TGTGCCAGCAGTGATTCAGGTAGCCCCCTCCACTTT
13	TRBJ2-7	many	-	TRBV28	CASSIRVTYEQYF	TGTGCCAGCAGTATCAGGGTTACCTACGAGCAGTACTTC
14	TRBJ2-3	few	TRBD1	TRBV3-1	CASSLGQELDTQYF	TGTGCCAGCAGCTTGGGACAGGAGTTAGATACGCAGTATTTT
20	TRBJ2-1	-	TRBD2	TRBV20-1	CSARGLKGLAGVAAYNEQFF	TGCAGTGCTAGGGGGTTAAAGGGACTAGCGGGGGTTGCCGCCTACAATGAGCAGTTCTTC
18	TRBJ1-1	medium-sized	TRBD1	TRBV27	CASSFLRGRSPMNTEAFF	TGTGCCAGCAGTTTCCTCAGGGGGCGGTCCCCAATGAACACTGAAGCTTTCTTT
18	TRBJ2-3	many	TRBD2	TRBV3-1	CASSQGLAGGRSTDTQYF	TGTGCCAGCAGCCAGGGACTAGCGGGGGGGCGTTCCACAGATACGCAGTATTTT
14	TRBJ2-7	-	TRBD1	TRBV29-1	CSVEESPGGYEQYF	TGCAGCGTTGAAGAAAGTCCAGGGGGTTACGAGCAGTACTTC
15	TRBJ2-5	-	TRBD1	TRBV5-1	CASSLSKTGQETQYF	TGCGCCAGCAGCTTGTCGAAGACAGGGCAAGAGACCCAGTACTTC
18	TRBJ2-3	few	-	TRBV19	CASPPPGGLVEATYTQYF	TGTGCCAGTCCACCCCCCGGCGGGCTAGTGGAAGCCACATATACGCAGTATTTT
13	TRBJ1-5	many	-	TRBV6-2/TRBV6-3	CASRGGAYQPQHF	TGTGCCAGCAGAGGTGGGGCGTATCAGCCCCAGCATTTT
13	TRBJ2-5	many	-	TRBV5-5	CASSPAAQETQYF	TGTGCCAGCAGCCCGGCGGCTCAGGAGACCCAGTACTTC
16	TRBJ2-3	-	-	TRBV5-1	CASSLESSGSTDTQYF	TGCGCCAGCAGCTTGGAGAGTAGCGGAAGCACAGATACGCAGTATTTT
16	TRBJ1-5	many	TRBD1	TRBV12-3/TRBV12-4	CASRLTGRYRNQPQHF	TGTGCCAGCAGATTGACAGGGAGGTATCGCAATCAGCCCCAGCATTTT
13	TRBJ1-5	-	-	TRBV20-1	CSAQQLLNQPQHF	TGCAGTGCTCAACAGCTACTCAATCAGCCCCAGCATTTT
17	TRBJ2-2	-	TRBD2	TRBV4-1	CASSQDLAGEVTGELFF	TGCGCCAGCAGCCAAGATTTAGCGGGGGAGGTCACCGGGGAGCTGTTTTTT
16	TRBJ2-5	many	TRBD2	TRBV28	CASSHAGGARVETQYF	TGTGCCAGCAGTCACGCGGGGGGGGCGCGTGTAGAGACCCAGTACTTC
15	TRBJ1-5	many	-	TRBV6-1	CASSEGGHSNQPQHF	TGTGCCAGCAGTGAAGGGGGGCATAGCAATCAGCCCCAGCATTTT
15	TRBJ2-2	few	TRBD1	TRBV28	CASSRGTGPTGELFF	TGTGCCAGCAGCCGCGGGACAGGACCCACCGGGGAGCTGTTTTTT
16	TRBJ2-7	-	TRBD1	TRBV19	CASSRIPGQATHEQYF	TGTGCCAGTAGTAGGATTCCGGGACAGGCTACCCACGAGCAGTACTTC
16	TRBJ1-3	-	-	TRBV15	CATSRDRGGTGNTIYF	TGTGCCACCAGCAGAGATCGGGGGGGAACTGGAAACACCATATATTTT
11	TRBJ1-1	many	-	TRBV20-1	CSASPATEAFF	TGCAGTGCTAGTCCGGCCACTGAAGCTTTCTTT